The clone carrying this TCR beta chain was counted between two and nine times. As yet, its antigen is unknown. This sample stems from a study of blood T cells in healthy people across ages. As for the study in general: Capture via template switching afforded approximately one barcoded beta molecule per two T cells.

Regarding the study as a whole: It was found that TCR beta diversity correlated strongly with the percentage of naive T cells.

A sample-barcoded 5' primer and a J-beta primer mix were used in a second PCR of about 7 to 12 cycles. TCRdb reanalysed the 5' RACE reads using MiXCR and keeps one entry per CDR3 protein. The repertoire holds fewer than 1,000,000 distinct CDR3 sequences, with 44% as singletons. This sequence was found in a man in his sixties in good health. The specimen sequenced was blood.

CDR3 residues: CSARGQGLETQYF. For the CDR3, the DNA is TGCAGTGCCCGGGGTCAGGGGTTGGAGACCCAGTACTTC. The rearrangement links TRBV20-1 to TRBJ2-5; the D gene is possibly TRBD1 (6 bases). The CDR3 loop spans 13 amino acids. Deletions cut 6 bases from V and 5 bases from J, with 16 bases between. The germline CDR1 and CDR2 sequences are DFQATT and SNEGSKA (reference sequence).